This T cell receptor beta chain was observed in a study of T-cell reconstitution after alpha-beta-depleted transplantation in children. Study-wide points: Newly produced T cells mostly accounted for T-cell counts and diversity one year post-transplant. At around two months after transplant, the alpha-beta T cells were reportedly derived from several hundred expanded clones that came from non-depleted graft cells.

Unique molecular identifiers were incorporated into the prepared TCRbeta library. TCRdb re-called the PCR reads with MiXCR, one entry per CDR3 protein. The profile shows about 180,000 distinct CDR3 sequences, around 10% of them singletons. This clonotype was seen ten or more times. Its antigen is undetermined. Germline V gene lookup returns CDR1 SGHRS and CDR2 YFSETQ. Deletions cut 5 bases from V and 2 bases from J, with 13 bases between. The CDR3 loop spans 14 amino acids. This material consisted of PBMCs, taken before TCRalphabeta/CD19-depleted stem cell transplant. The chain recombines TRBV5-1 with TRBJ2-5; D is possibly TRBD2 (6 bases). The sequence derives from a boy younger than 10 with acute myeloid leukemia, due to receive a stem cell transplant. The CDR3 coding sequence is TGCGCCAGCAGACGGACGGGAGTACAAGAGACCCAGTACTTC. It encodes CASRRTGVQETQYF.